This T cell receptor (beta chain) was sequenced during a study of blood T cell repertoires in COVID-19. Overall study context: PBMCs, B-cell-depleted T cells, or T cells provided the cDNA or gDNA that made up the material.

Measured with immunoSEQ multiplex PCR; TCRdb has only the in-frame clones, and not every one. The sample shows approximately 200,000 clones, roughly three quarters of them seen only once. This CDR3 contains 13 residues. V shed 4 bases and J 8 bases; nucleotides not matched to a gene: 7. In germline, CDR1 is LGHDT, CDR2 YNNKEL (reference sequence). The receptor was derived from a woman of 80 years or more with COVID-19, enrolled during active disease. The sequencing sample was made of peripheral blood. This chain uses TRBV3-1 (or the pseudogene TRBV3-2) with TRBJ1-1, with 7 bases identical to TRBD1. The CDR3 reads CASSRTGAQEAFF. CDR3 bases: TGTGCCAGCAGCCGAACAGGGGCCCAGGAAGCTTTCTTT.